This T cell receptor (beta chain) stems from a study of blood T cell repertoires in COVID-19. About the research overall: COVID-19 samples from acute and convalescent phases originated in the United States, Italy and Spain. Nucleic acid was either cDNA or gDNA, and it came from T cells, B-cell-depleted T cells, or PBMCs.

Profiled with immunoSEQ multiplex PCR; TCRdb holds only in-frame clones, not every one. Of approximately 110,000 clones in the sample, roughly 88% were seen once. This CDR3 contains 13 residues. CDR1 and CDR2 from the germline V gene are KGHSH and LQKENI. V dropped 8 bases and J dropped 5 bases, with 15 bases sitting between them. Material: peripheral blood. V and J are TRBV18 and TRBJ2-5; possibly TRBD2 for D (7 bases). This receptor was obtained from a woman aged 50 to 60 with active or convalescent COVID-19. The CDR3 DNA reads as TGTGCCAGCCTGCCGGGGGGCAGGGAGACCCAGTACTTC. Encoded protein: CASLPGGRETQYF.